The 19 T cell receptor beta chains listed next were all sequenced from one sample in a study of blood T cell repertoires in COVID-19 (dated by TCRdb to the early 2020s). Libraries came from the immunoSEQ multiplex PCR assay. TCRdb mirrors the immuneACCESS table, restricted to in-frame sequences. Some clones are absent from its copies; in checked studies, under half trace to an unresolved V gene, and the reason for the others is unknown. This sample comprises roughly 180,000 clones, around four fifths of them detected only once. Roughly 4.5% of the sample comes from the top ten. The sequenced material came from PBMCs or T cells enriched from blood (not recorded which). These receptor sequences come from a woman in her 50s who had recovered from COVID-19.

V and J are TRBV19 and TRBJ2-3; D gene uncertain. V was pared by 4 bases and J by 6 bases, with 5 bases between. Germline-derived CDR1 and CDR2 are LNHDA and SQIVND (reference sequence). The CDR3 consists of 11 residues. The CDR3 nucleotides read TGTGCCAGTAGTAAGCTGGATACGCAGTATTTT. Its protein product is CASSKLDTQYF.

V is TRBV7-9 and J is TRBJ2-2; tentatively, D is TRBD1 (6 bases). Germline V lookup: CDR1 SEHNR, CDR2 FQNEAQ (reference sequence). The ends were cut back, 0 bases at V and 1 base at J, with 9 bases in the middle. The CDR3 runs 16 residues. Here the CDR3 DNA reads TGTGCCAGCAGCTTAGCCCGGGACAAGAACACCGGGGAGCTGTTTTTT. It yields the protein CASSLARDKNTGELFF.

The chain links TRBV6-5 to TRBJ1-3; the D is unclear. CDR3 length equals 15 residues. The V end lost 6 bases, the J end lost 0 bases, and 12 bases lay between the germline ends. Germline-derived CDR1 and CDR2 are MNHEY and SVGAGI. The CDR3 here is CASRRLTASGNTIYF. CDR3 DNA: TGTGCCAGCAGGAGACTGACTGCCTCTGGAAACACCATATATTTT.

The chain is built from TRBV29-1 and TRBJ2-2; 7 nucleotides line up with TRBD1. Germline CDR1 is SQVTM and CDR2 is ANQGSEA. J was trimmed by 7 bases and V by 0 bases; bases with no gene match: 11. The CDR3 loop spans 16 amino acids. Here the CDR3 DNA reads TGCAGCGTTGAAGATTATAGCAGGGGGACGGGCGGGGAGCTGTTTTTT. Translation gives CSVEDYSRGTGGELFF.

The V call is TRBV27, the J call TRBJ1-6; tentative D call: TRBD1 (5 bases). Germline V gene data show CDR1 as MNHEY and CDR2 as SMNVEV (reference sequence). Trimming took off 1 base at V and 6 bases at J, with 7 bases between the two ends. CDR3 size: 14 residues. The CDR3 is CASSLWGTNSPLHF. CDR3 coding DNA: TGTGCCAGCAGTTTATGGGGCACTAATTCACCCCTCCACTTT.

This clone occurred once. The chain links TRBV7-2 to TRBJ1-4; D is uncertain. Germline V lookup: CDR1 SGHTA, CDR2 FQGNSA. V was trimmed by 3 bases and J by 8 bases, leaving 7 bases between them. The CDR3 is 12 amino acids. The CDR3 DNA reads as TGTGCCAGCAGCTTTTCCGGGGAAAAACTGTTTTTT. Its protein is CASSFSGEKLFF.

The rearrangement uses TRBV7-9 and TRBJ2-3; tentative D call: TRBD1 (5 bases). Looked up from germline, CDR1 is SEHNR and CDR2 is FQNEAQ (reference sequence). CDR3 length: 14 residues. Trimming took 1 base from V and 6 from J, leaving 11 bases between them. The CDR3 loop reads CASSLGQPSDTQYF. The DNA for the CDR3 is TGTGCCAGCAGCTTAGGACAGCCCTCGGATACGCAGTATTTT.

The rearrangement joins TRBV14 to TRBJ1-3, with D unresolved. Trimming cost V 2 bases and J 2 bases, with 10 bases left between them. The CDR3 contains 15 residues. The germline CDR1 and CDR2 sequences are SGHDN and FVKESK. CDR3: CASSQYVTPGNTIYF. The CDR3 DNA sequence: TGTGCCAGCAGCCAATATGTAACACCTGGAAACACCATATATTTT. The full variable domain, its missing parts supplied by reference TRBV14 and TRBJ1-3, is EAGVTQFPSHSVIEKGQTVTLRCDPISGHDNLYWYRRVMGKEIKFLLHFVKESKQDESGMPNNRFLAERTGGTYSTLKVQPAELEDSGVYFCASSQYVTPGNTIYFGEGSWLTVV.

The chain couples TRBV7-3 to TRBJ2-3; 7 nucleotides line up with TRBD2. The V gene's germline CDR1 is SGHTA and CDR2 FQGTGA. There are 15 residues in the CDR3. Trimming cost V 6 bases and J 8 bases; bases outside gene matches: 14. DNA of the CDR3: TGTGCCAGCAGTAGAACGTGGAATCAGCGGGGTACGCAGTATTTT. Protein sequence: CASSRTWNQRGTQYF.

This clone was recorded only once. This chain joins TRBV28 and TRBJ1-5, with D possibly being TRBD1 (6 bases). Deletions cut 5 bases from V and 9 bases from J, with 20 bases between. In germline, CDR1 is MDHEN, CDR2 SYDVKM. This CDR3 is 15 amino acids long. Written as DNA, the CDR3 is TGTGCCAGCAGTCTCTCCTATGGGGGCCAACGGCCCCAGCATTTT. The encoded protein is CASSLSYGGQRPQHF.

This chain uses TRBV10-3 with TRBJ1-1, with D unclear. Deletions cut 7 bases from V and 1 base from J, with 10 bases between. The germline CDR1 and CDR2 sequences are ENHRY and SYGVKD. The CDR3 length is 13 residues. Here the CDR3 reads CAITQAENTEAFF. For the CDR3, the DNA is TGTGCCATCACCCAGGCCGAGAACACTGAAGCTTTCTTT.

The V gene is TRBV27, the J gene TRBJ1-2, with a weak D call TRBD1 (6 bases). V lost 5 bases and J lost 5, with 15 bases in between. Germline V lookup: CDR1 MNHEY, CDR2 SMNVEV (reference sequence). The CDR3 spans 14 residues. The CDR3 is CASSDLQGPYGYTF. The CDR3, as DNA: TGTGCCAGCAGTGACCTACAGGGACCTTATGGCTACACCTTC.

This clone was found a few times. The V call is TRBV7-9, the J call TRBJ2-2; D is uncertain. Between the trimmed V and J ends, which lost 4 bases and 13 bases, there was a span of 19 bases. Germline V lookup: CDR1 SEHNR, CDR2 FQNEAQ (reference sequence). The CDR3 covers 14 residues. DNA for the CDR3: TGTGCCAGCAGCTCCCCGGCCTCCGAGACAATGCTGTTTTTT. Translation gives CASSSPASETMLFF.

This rearrangement joins TRBV7-9 to TRBJ2-7, with 7 bases identical to TRBD1. Germline values: CDR1 SEHNR, CDR2 FQNEAQ (reference sequence). V shed 6 bases, J shed 3 bases, and the junction held 5 bases outside the gene matches. The CDR3 consists of 13 residues. CDR3 in amino acids: CASSRTGDYEQYV. As DNA, the CDR3 is TGTGCCAGCAGTCGTACAGGGGACTACGAGCAGTACGTC.

V and J are TRBV24-1 and TRBJ1-5, with D possibly being TRBD1 (5 bases). Germline V gene sequence: CDR1 KGHDR, CDR2 SFDVKD. V lost 4 bases to trimming and J lost 2 bases, with 8 bases between them. The length of the CDR3 is 14 residues. In DNA form, the CDR3 reads TGTGCCACCAGTGACCCGACAGGCAATCAGCCCCAGCATTTT. This encodes CATSDPTGNQPQHF.

This clone was seen just once. The chain has TRBV19 and TRBJ1-5; 7 positions agree with TRBD1. CDR1 LNHDA and CDR2 SQIVND come from the germline V gene (reference sequence). After removal of 3 bases from V and 7 bases from J, the junction contained 18 bases not matched to a gene. There are 18 residues in the CDR3. CDR3 loop: CASSMPITQGRFGQPQHF. DNA of the CDR3: TGTGCCAGTAGTATGCCCATTACACAGGGGAGATTCGGGCAGCCCCAGCATTTT.

The rearrangement uses TRBV5-4 and TRBJ1-6, with 7 bases identical to TRBD1. Per the germline V gene, CDR1 is SGHNT and CDR2 is YYREEE (reference sequence). This CDR3 is built from 16 residues. Trimming removed 3 bases from V and 6 bases from J; junction bases left unmatched: 9. CDR3 amino acids: CASSSGQVLGNSPLHF. The CDR3 DNA reads TGTGCCAGCAGCTCCGGACAGGTTCTCGGTAATTCACCCCTCCACTTT.

The rearrangement joins TRBV2 to TRBJ2-5; D ambiguous. The V gene's germline CDR1 is SNHLY and CDR2 FYNNEI. Trimming took 8 bases from V and 7 from J, leaving 8 bases between them. The CDR3 totals 10 residues. CDR3 residues: CASAEGTQYF. The CDR3, as DNA: TGTGCCAGCGCGGAAGGGACCCAGTACTTC.

The chain joins TRBV9 to TRBJ2-5; 8 bases map to TRBD2. This CDR3 has 16 amino acids. J was trimmed by 5 bases and V by 4 bases; bases with no gene match: 13. Germline V gives CDR1 SGDLS, CDR2 YYNGEE. In nucleotides, the CDR3 is TGTGCCAGCAGCAAGCCTAGCGGGCCCGGATTGGAGACCCAGTACTTC. Translated: CASSKPSGPGLETQYF.